This record concerns one TCR beta chain sequence. Its antigen remains unknown. The data originate from a study of T cell responses to AZD1222 COVID-19 vaccine. Libraries were prepared by immunoSEQ multiplex PCR; TCRdb keeps only in-frame clonotypes and omits some of them. The sample records tens of thousands of clones, 90% being singletons. The study's findings and limits: Donors were chiefly white British, with a greater number of females, and clonal diversity was perhaps underestimated.

This CDR3 region has 16 residues. V gave up 1 base and J gave up 2 bases, with 15 bases separating them. Germline V gene sequence: CDR1 LNHNV, CDR2 YYDKDF (reference sequence). The receptor comes from an adult in good health. This specimen consisted of peripheral blood, obtained on day 0 of AZD1222 vaccination. The V call is TRBV15, the J call TRBJ2-7; the D is unclear. The CDR3 nucleotides are TGTGCCACCAGCAGAGTATTATTAGCCGATGCCTACGAGCAGTACTTC. Translated, it gives CATSRVLLADAYEQYF. The full variable domain, in which reference TRBV15 and TRBJ2-7 provide the parts outside the CDR3, is DAMVIQNPRYQVTQFGKPVTLSCSQTLNHNVMYWYQQKSSQAPKLLFHYYDKDFNNEADTPDNFQSRRPNTSFCFLDIRSPGLGDTAMYLCATSRVLLADAYEQYFGPGTRLTVT.